The next 8 T cell receptor beta chains were all read from a single sample in a study of blood T cell repertoires in COVID-19. The assay was immunoSEQ multiplex PCR, and TCRdb's table has in-frame clones only and misses some. The table shows approximately 200,000 clones, with nearly 90% occurring only once. Sequencing was performed on PBMCs or T cells enriched from blood (not recorded which). Receptors were obtained from a man younger than 45 who had recovered from COVID-19.

The chain recombines TRBV6-5 with TRBJ1-2; possibly TRBD1 for D (5 bases). V was trimmed by 5 bases and J by 5 bases, leaving 15 bases between them. The CDR3 consists of 14 residues. CDR1 is MNHEY and CDR2 is SVGAGI in the germline V gene. CDR3 protein: CASSNQNQGYGYTF. CDR3 DNA: TGTGCCAGCAGTAACCAAAACCAGGGATATGGCTACACCTTC.

The chain recombines TRBV30 with TRBJ1-2; possible D gene TRBD1, 5 bases. Looked up from germline, CDR1 is GTSNPN and CDR2 is SVGIG (reference sequence). Trimming shortened V by 2 bases and J by 6 bases, and 7 bases separated the two germline ends. The CDR3 has 11 residues. As DNA, the CDR3 is TGTGCCTGGAGTATAGGGGATGGCTACACCTTC. It codes for CAWSIGDGYTF.

The genes are TRBV30 and TRBJ2-3, with D perhaps matching TRBD1 (6 bases). CDR3 length: 11 residues. The germline V and J ends were trimmed by 2 bases and 6 bases, with 6 bases remaining between them. The germline CDR1 and CDR2 sequences are GTSNPN and SVGIG (reference sequence). The CDR3: CAWSTGDTQYF. CDR3 bases: TGTGCCTGGAGTACAGGGGATACGCAGTATTTT. Looking up the rest from reference TRBV30 and TRBJ2-3 gives the full variable domain: SQTIHQWPATLVQPVGSPLSLECTVEGTSNPNLYWYRQAAGRGLQLLFYSVGIGQISSEVPQNLSASRPQDRQFILSSKKLLLSDSGFYLCAWSTGDTQYFGPGTRLTVL.

The sample holds one count of this clone. The chain uses TRBV11-2 and TRBJ1-2; 7 bases match TRBD1. The CDR3 runs 15 residues. J was trimmed by 5 bases and V by 4 bases; bases with no gene match: 10. Germline assignment: CDR1 SGHAT and CDR2 FQNNGV. The CDR3 coding sequence is TGTGCCAGCAGCTCTTATAACCGGGACAGTTATGGCTACACCTTC. Translation: CASSSYNRDSYGYTF.

The count of this clone is one. The chain is built from TRBV10-3 and TRBJ2-7; 8 bases fit TRBD1. Germline V gene data show CDR1 as ENHRY and CDR2 as SYGVKD. Germline trimming cut 10 bases from V and 0 bases from J; bases unmatched to any gene: 8. The CDR3 contains 14 residues. CDR3 DNA: TGTGCCACCGGGGTTGGGACAGGCTCCTACGAGCAGTACTTC. Amino acids: CATGVGTGSYEQYF.

This clone has only one observation. The chain combines TRBV28 with TRBJ1-5; TRBD1 is a possible D gene (6 bases). With 2 bases removed from V and 5 bases from J, the gap between germline ends came to 10 bases. The CDR3 sequence is 14 residues long. Germline V lookup: CDR1 MDHEN, CDR2 SYDVKM. CDR3 nucleotide sequence: TGTGCCAGCAGTTTACTACAGGGTCATCAGCCCCAGCATTTT. Its translation: CASSLLQGHQPQHF.

The chain uses TRBV5-1 and TRBJ1-3; the match to TRBD1 covers 8 bases. The CDR3 consists of 18 residues. Germline V CDR1 and CDR2: SGHRS, YFSETQ. V dropped 0 bases and J dropped 2; count of bases not matched to a gene: 10. The CDR3 spells CASSLEPGQGFAGNTIYF. The CDR3 DNA reads TGCGCCAGCAGCTTGGAACCCGGACAGGGCTTTGCTGGAAACACCATATATTTT.

This CDR3 reads CASRAGNTEAFF. The CDR3 nucleotides are TGTGCCAGCAGGGCGGGGAACACTGAAGCTTTCTTT. J is TRBJ1-1 and V is TRBV6-5; no firm D call. V shed 6 bases and J shed 1 base, with 6 bases lying between them. The CDR3 sequence is 12 residues long. In germline, CDR1 is MNHEY, CDR2 SVGAGI.